The 12 T cell receptor beta chains given below trace back to one sample, sequenced in a study of response to subunit inactivated influenza vaccine. Using its own MiXCR run on the RT-PCR reads, TCRdb lists one record per CDR3 protein. The data show roughly 650,000 distinct CDR3 sequences, with more than 15% seen just once and roughly 12% held by the top ten. Sequenced material: PBMCs from blood, taken approximately 12 days after vaccination. The source is a middle-aged man who received an inactivated influenza vaccine.

This clonotype has more than one count but fewer than ten. V usage is TRBV11-2 and J usage is TRBJ2-2; TRBD2 matches 7 bases. Germline V gene sequence: CDR1 SGHAT, CDR2 FQNNGV. The CDR3 is 17 residues long. With 0 bases clipped from V and 0 bases from J, the junction kept 4 bases outside the gene matches. CDR3 sequence (DNA): TGTGCCAGCAGCTTAGATGGGCTAGCGGCGAACACCGGGGAGCTGTTTTTT. Protein: CASSLDGLAANTGELFF.

The chain has TRBV28 and TRBJ2-3, with a possible D match to TRBD2 (6 bases). V lost 4 bases, J lost 3 bases, and 11 bases lay in between. The CDR3 consists of 14 residues. The germline V gene has CDR1 MDHEN and CDR2 SYDVKM. The CDR3 spells CASSYLAQTDTQYF. For the CDR3, the DNA is TGTGCCAGCAGTTACCTAGCGCAGACAGATACGCAGTATTTT.

This chain connects TRBV6-1 to TRBJ2-7; weak D call: TRBD1 (5 bases). Germline V gene data show CDR1 as MNHNS and CDR2 as SASEGT. The CDR3 runs 15 residues. Trimming took off 5 bases at V and 2 bases at J, with 16 bases between the two ends. The CDR3 DNA is TGTGCCAGCAGTCGAACCTATGACAGAGCCTACGAGCAGTACTTC. It codes for CASSRTYDRAYEQYF.

This clonotype has just a few counts. The chain combines TRBV4-2 with TRBJ1-3; D is undetermined. There are 16 residues in the CDR3. Germline CDR1 reads LGHNA; CDR2 reads YNFKEQ. V was pared by 4 bases and J by 3 bases, with 16 bases between. The DNA of the CDR3 is TGTGCCAGCAGCCCCGGAGGGTCAGAAATTGGAAACACCATATATTTT. This codes for CASSPGGSEIGNTIYF.

This chain joins TRBV12-3 or TRBV12-4 and TRBJ2-7; 10 nucleotides match TRBD2. This CDR3 contains 14 residues. The V segment lost 3 bases and the J segment 5 bases; nucleotides outside the gene matches: 4. The CDR3 bases are TGTGCCAGCAGTTTTAACGGACTAGCGGACGAGCAGTACTTC. It codes for CASSFNGLADEQYF.

This clonotype has just a few counts. The rearrangement joins TRBV12-3 or TRBV12-4 to TRBJ2-5; 10 nucleotides match TRBD1. J gave up 5 bases and V 6 bases, and 6 bases lay outside the gene matches. The CDR3 totals 14 residues. The CDR3 sequence: CASRRQGAAETQYF. CDR3 coding DNA: TGTGCCAGCAGACGACAGGGGGCCGCGGAGACCCAGTACTTC.

The rearrangement links TRBV6-1 to TRBJ2-5, with a possible D match to TRBD2 (6 bases). There are 15 residues in the CDR3. Germline loops: CDR1 MNHNS, CDR2 SASEGT. V shed 5 bases and J shed 3 bases, with 16 bases lying between them. The CDR3 sequence is CASSRSGGSEETQYF. DNA of the CDR3: TGTGCCAGCAGTCGCAGTGGGGGGTCTGAAGAGACCCAGTACTTC.

The table lists this clonotype with a few counts. This sequence joins TRBV28 and TRBJ1-4, with D perhaps matching TRBD1 (5 bases). V gave up 3 bases and J gave up 8 bases, with 10 bases separating them. From germline, CDR1 is MDHEN and CDR2 SYDVKM. The CDR3 spans 13 residues. CDR3 sequence (DNA): TGTGCCAGCAGTTTGCAGGGTGCCGAAAAACTGTTTTTT. It codes for CASSLQGAEKLFF.

This clonotype was detected ten times or more. The chain is built from TRBV7-2 and TRBJ1-2, with D uncertain. CDR1 is SGHTA, CDR2 FQGNSA, per germline. The CDR3 extends over 15 amino acids. V lost 1 base and J lost 0, with 9 bases in between. CDR3 nucleotides: TGTGCCAGCAGCTTAGGGGCAGGAACTAACTATGGCTACACCTTC. Its translation: CASSLGAGTNYGYTF. The full variable domain, with the rest looked up from reference TRBV7-2 and TRBJ1-2, is GAGVSQSPSNKVTEKGKDVELRCDPISGHTALYWYRQSLGQGLEFLIYFQGNSAPDKSGLPSDRFSAERTGGSVSTLTIQRTQQEDSAVYLCASSLGAGTNYGYTFGSGTRLTVV.

This clonotype was seen a handful of times. V and J are TRBV15 and TRBJ2-7, with D uncertain. This CDR3 is built from 15 residues. Trimming removed 5 bases at V and 1 base at J, with 15 bases between. Germline CDR1 LNHNV, CDR2 YYDKDF (reference sequence). The CDR3 DNA is TGTGCCACCAGCCCTCCCGGCAGCTTGTCCTACGAGCAGTACTTC. Translated, it gives CATSPPGSLSYEQYF.

V is TRBV15 and J is TRBJ2-5; 7 nucleotides line up with TRBD1. The CDR3 is made up of 15 amino acids. V gave up 3 bases and J gave up 2 bases; unmatched junction bases: 6. Germline loops: CDR1 LNHNV, CDR2 YYDKDF (reference sequence). The CDR3 bases are TGTGCCACCAGCAGGGACAGGTACCGTCAAGAGACCCAGTACTTC. Translated, it gives CATSRDRYRQETQYF.

The chain recombines TRBV5-1 with TRBJ2-2; D possibly corresponds to TRBD1 (6 bases). The CDR3 sequence is 16 residues long. The germline V gene encodes CDR1 SGHRS and CDR2 YFSETQ. Trimming left V 4 bases short and J 3 bases short, with 16 bases between. The CDR3 sequence: CASSTQPGQDTGELFF. The CDR3 coding sequence is TGCGCCAGCAGCACACAACCGGGACAAGACACCGGGGAGCTGTTTTTT.